Each of the 25 T cell receptor beta chains below was sequenced from the same sample in a study of cytomegalovirus exposure and HLA in healthy donors. The PCR was carried out with 60 Vbeta primers and 13 Jbeta primers. Clones were sequenced by immunoSEQ multiplex PCR, and TCRdb holds only the in-frame ones, with some missing. The top ten hold roughly 2.3% of the sample, which has around 280,000 clones, 70% to 90% seen once. Material: PBMCs. These TCRs come from a woman aged 18-29 years in good health and CMV-seronegative.

The V and J genes are TRBV5-1 and TRBJ2-2; TRBD1 agrees at 7 bases. This CDR3 region has 17 residues. Germline CDR1 SGHRS, CDR2 YFSETQ. V lost 4 bases and J lost 0; bases outside the gene matches: 9. Here the CDR3 reads CASSPGTASANTGELFF. DNA for the CDR3: TGCGCCAGCAGCCCGGGGACAGCCTCCGCGAACACCGGGGAGCTGTTTTTT. The full variable domain, rest sourced from reference TRBV5-1 and TRBJ2-2, is KAGVTQTPRYLIKTRGQQVTLSCSPISGHRSVSWYQQTPGQGLQFLFEYFSETQRNKGNFPGRFSGRQFSNSRSEMNVSTLELGDSALYLCASSPGTASANTGELFFGEGSRLTVL.

Details on this clone: Other DNA sequences of this sample code for an identical CDR3. This sequence joins TRBV9 and TRBJ2-5, with D maybe TRBD1 (6 bases). V lost 0 bases and J 4 bases, leaving 13 bases between the germline ends. The germline V gene has CDR1 SGDLS and CDR2 YYNGEE. This CDR3 has 15 amino acids. The CDR3 nucleotides are TGTGCCAGCAGCGTAGCCGGGACAAGAGGAGAGACCCAGTACTTC. Its translation is CASSVAGTRGETQYF.

The chain is built from TRBV19 and TRBJ1-2, with D maybe TRBD1 (5 bases). Germline loops: CDR1 LNHDA, CDR2 SQIVND (reference sequence). V was shortened by 5 bases and J by 8 bases, with 9 bases between the two germline ends. CDR3 length equals 11 residues. CDR3 DNA: TGTGCCAGTAGTGTTAGACAGGGCTACACCTTC. This sequence encodes CASSVRQGYTF.

The CDR3 loop reads CASSDGGQGAGEQYF. The CDR3 DNA follows: TGCGCCAGCAGCGACGGGGGACAGGGGGCCGGCGAGCAGTACTTC. The chain recombines TRBV4-1 with TRBJ2-7; 12 bases line up with TRBD1. In germline, CDR1 is MGHRA, CDR2 YSYEKL. The length of the CDR3 is 15 residues. With V trimmed by 5 bases and J by 6 bases, 8 bases remained unmatched.

V is TRBV12-5 and J is TRBJ2-7; D remains ambiguous. V was cut by 1 base and J by 2 bases, with 6 bases left in between. The length of the CDR3 is 13 residues. From germline, CDR1 is LGHNT and CDR2 FRNRAP. CDR3 protein: CASGLDITYEQYF. The CDR3 DNA follows: TGTGCTAGTGGTTTGGACATTACCTACGAGCAGTACTTC. Together with reference TRBV12-5 and TRBJ2-7, the CDR3 gives the full variable domain: DARVTQTPRHKVTEMGQEVTMRCQPILGHNTVFWYRQTMMQGLELLAYFRNRAPLDDSGMPKDRFSAEMPDATLATLKIQPSEPRDSAVYFCASGLDITYEQYFGPGTRLTVT.

The V and J genes are TRBV11-3 and TRBJ2-5, with 8 positions matching TRBD1. Germline CDR1 and CDR2: SGHNT and YENEEA. The CDR3 contains 19 residues. The V segment lost 5 bases and the J segment 4 bases; nucleotides outside the gene matches: 21. CDR3 sequence (DNA): TGTGCCAGCAGCCCCCCCCGGGAACGACCCTGGGACAGGCCAGAGACCCAGTACTTC. This codes for CASSPPRERPWDRPETQYF.

This chain links TRBV10-2 with TRBJ2-7; tentatively, D is TRBD2 (6 bases). The CDR3 has 15 amino acids. Trimming pared 4 bases from V and 3 bases from J, leaving 16 bases between. The germline V gene has CDR1 WSHSY and CDR2 SAAADI. Here the CDR3 DNA reads TGCGCCAGCAGTGGGAGGGGTCTTCCCCTCTACGAGCAGTACTTC. It yields the protein CASSGRGLPLYEQYF.

V gene TRBV6-1 combines with J gene TRBJ2-7; possibly TRBD1 for D (6 bases). The CDR3 contains 15 residues. Germline assignment: CDR1 MNHNS and CDR2 SASEGT. Trimming took 6 bases from V and 3 from J, leaving 18 bases between them. The CDR3 nucleotides read TGTGCCAGCAGACTAGGTCGACAGGCCTTCTACGAGCAGTACTTC. As protein: CASRLGRQAFYEQYF.

This clone was detected many times. The rearrangement uses TRBV11-1 and TRBJ2-1, with 7 bases that match TRBD1. The CDR3 runs 16 residues. V gave up 1 base and J gave up 6 bases; unmatched junction bases: 9. Germline-derived CDR1 and CDR2 are SGHAT and FQDESV (reference sequence). CDR3 amino acids: CASSLGQGEESNEQFF. The DNA for the CDR3 is TGTGCCAGCAGCTTAGGACAGGGCGAAGAATCCAATGAGCAGTTCTTC.

V gene TRBV7-8 combines with J gene TRBJ2-5; 9 bases line up with TRBD2. Germline lookup yields CDR1 SGHVS and CDR2 FQNEAQ. The CDR3 length is 15 residues. J gave up 5 bases and V 4 bases, and 8 bases lay outside the gene matches. The DNA of the CDR3 is TGTGCCAGCAGCTCGAACCCCGGGACTAGCGAGACCCAGTACTTC. Translation: CASSSNPGTSETQYF.

The V call is TRBV29-1, the J call TRBJ2-1; 15 bases are shared with TRBD2. V lost 6 bases, J lost 2 bases, and 5 bases stayed unmatched. Germline CDR1 is SQVTM and CDR2 is ANQGSEA. The CDR3 is made up of 16 amino acids. CDR3 in DNA: TGCAGCGTCACCGGGACTAGCGGGGGGACCTACAATGAGCAGTTCTTC. Translated: CSVTGTSGGTYNEQFF.

The rearrangement uses TRBV6-4 and TRBJ1-2; no definite D call. The CDR3 consists of 14 residues. Germline loops: CDR1 MRHNA, CDR2 SNTAGT. V gave up 5 bases and J gave up 1 base, with 11 bases separating them. The CDR3 DNA reads as TGTGCCAGCAGTCAAGGAGGGTTTAACTATGGCTACACCTTC. It yields the protein CASSQGGFNYGYTF.

CDR3 DNA sequence: TGTGCCAGCAGCGTAGGGACAGGGGGCACTGAAGCTTTCTTT. Translating it yields CASSVGTGGTEAFF. The chain is built from TRBV9 and TRBJ1-1, with 10 nucleotides matching TRBD1. CDR1 SGDLS and CDR2 YYNGEE come from the germline V gene. This CDR3 has 14 residues. Unmatched junction bases numbered 0, after V lost 0 bases and J lost 4 bases.

The chain recombines TRBV2 with TRBJ2-3; TRBD2 might be the D (5 bases). This CDR3 is built from 14 residues. Deletions cut 9 bases from V and 0 bases from J, with 13 bases between. Germline-derived CDR1 and CDR2 are SNHLY and FYNNEI. The CDR3 nucleotides are TGTGCCAGGGAGGTCGGGCCAAGCACAGATACGCAGTATTTT. Translating gives CAREVGPSTDTQYF.

The V call is TRBV10-3, the J call TRBJ2-5; 7 bases map to TRBD1. Trimming took 3 bases from V and 5 from J; bases not matched to a gene: 12. The CDR3 covers 16 residues. In germline, CDR1 is ENHRY, CDR2 SYGVKD. The CDR3: CAISEIPDRKMETQYF. The CDR3 coding sequence is TGTGCCATCAGTGAAATACCGGACAGGAAGATGGAGACCCAGTACTTC.

The V and J genes are TRBV30 and TRBJ2-1; the match to TRBD2 covers 12 bases. Per germline, CDR1 GTSNPN and CDR2 SVGIG (reference sequence). CDR3 length: 13 residues. J lost 9 bases, V lost 4 bases, and 4 bases had no gene match. DNA for the CDR3: TGTGCCTGGACTAGCGGGGGGGTCTCTGAGCAGTTCTTC. This codes for CAWTSGGVSEQFF.

The V gene is TRBV6-6, the J gene TRBJ2-7, with 7 positions matching TRBD1. Looked up from germline, CDR1 is MNHNY and CDR2 is SVGAGI (reference sequence). This CDR3 spans 14 amino acids. Trimming took 0 bases from V and 6 from J; bases not matched to a gene: 5. CDR3 in DNA: TGTGCCAGCAGTTACTCCCAGGGGGTGGGCGAGCAGTACTTC. Amino acids: CASSYSQGVGEQYF.

The chain links TRBV19 to TRBJ2-3; D ambiguous. Germline loops: CDR1 LNHDA, CDR2 SQIVND (reference sequence). The V and J ends lost 7 bases and 0 bases respectively, with 11 bases between them. The CDR3 is made up of 14 amino acids. The CDR3 DNA reads as TGTGCCAGTAAGCACGGGTCTAGCACAGATACGCAGTATTTT. Translation gives CASKHGSSTDTQYF.

The V call is TRBV19, the J call TRBJ1-1, with no clear D. The germline V gene encodes CDR1 LNHDA and CDR2 SQIVND (reference sequence). Trimming shortened V by 7 bases and J by 7 bases, and 16 bases separated the two germline ends. CDR3 length: 13 amino acids. The CDR3: CASNYGGLDEAFF. The CDR3 DNA reads as TGTGCCAGTAATTATGGAGGGCTGGATGAAGCTTTCTTT.

In its sample, this clone was seen once. The J gene is TRBJ2-1, the V gene TRBV18; a possible D gene is TRBD2 (6 bases). V was clipped by 5 bases and J by 3 bases, with 17 bases between them. The CDR3 runs 16 residues. Germline V lookup: CDR1 KGHSH, CDR2 LQKENI. The CDR3 reads CASSIPAGVNYNEQFF. The CDR3, as DNA: TGTGCCAGCTCAATTCCAGCGGGCGTTAACTACAATGAGCAGTTCTTC.

Concerning this clone: This same CDR3 is encoded by further DNA sequences in the sample. The chain is built from TRBV28 and TRBJ1-2; 9 positions match TRBD1. V shed 3 bases, J shed 5 bases, and the junction held 4 bases outside the gene matches. The CDR3 is 14 residues long. Germline lookup yields CDR1 MDHEN and CDR2 SYDVKM. In DNA, the CDR3 is TGTGCCAGCAGTTTGGGACAGGGAGGTTATGGCTACACCTTC. Translating gives CASSLGQGGYGYTF.

This chain connects TRBV15 to TRBJ2-1, with D possibly being TRBD1 (5 bases). The CDR3 spans 15 residues. The V end lost 0 bases, the J end lost 6 bases, and 12 bases lay between the germline ends. CDR1 and CDR2 from the germline V gene are LNHNV and YYDKDF (reference sequence). The CDR3, as DNA: TGTGCCACCAGCAGAGATAGGGGTACGGGCAATGAGCAGTTCTTC. This encodes CATSRDRGTGNEQFF. Full variable domain (outside the CDR3, taken from reference TRBV15 and TRBJ2-1): DAMVIQNPRYQVTQFGKPVTLSCSQTLNHNVMYWYQQKSSQAPKLLFHYYDKDFNNEADTPDNFQSRRPNTSFCFLDIRSPGLGDTAMYLCATSRDRGTGNEQFFGPGTRLTVL.

The chain combines TRBV4-2 with TRBJ2-5; tentative D call: TRBD2 (7 bases). Trimming took 1 base from V and 5 from J, leaving 17 bases between them. The CDR3 length is 16 residues. The germline CDR1 and CDR2 sequences are LGHNA and YNFKEQ. CDR3 sequence: CASSQGDRGAGETQYF. The DNA of the CDR3 is TGTGCCAGCAGCCAAGGGGACCGGGGGGCTGGGGAGACCCAGTACTTC.

J is TRBJ1-2 and V is TRBV4-1; D is possibly TRBD1 (5 bases). Between the trimmed V and J ends, which lost 4 bases and 13 bases, there was a span of 16 bases. This CDR3 is built from 12 residues. Germline loops: CDR1 MGHRA, CDR2 YSYEKL. The CDR3 bases are TGCGCCAGCAGCCCGGGGGACGCCGTCGCCACCTTC. Amino acids: CASSPGDAVATF.

The rearrangement uses TRBV5-4 and TRBJ2-7; 10 nucleotides align to TRBD1. This CDR3 region has 15 residues. The germline V gene has CDR1 SGHNT and CDR2 YYREEE (reference sequence). V shed 0 bases, J shed 3 bases, and the junction held 3 bases outside the gene matches. CDR3 residues: CASSLAGTGDYEQYF. The CDR3 DNA reads as TGTGCCAGCAGCTTGGCCGGGACAGGGGACTACGAGCAGTACTTC. Together with reference TRBV5-4 and TRBJ2-7, the CDR3 gives the full variable domain: ETGVTQSPTHLIKTRGQQVTLRCSSQSGHNTVSWYQQALGQGPQFIFQYYREEENGRGNFPPRFSGLQFPNYSSELNVNALELDDSALYLCASSLAGTGDYEQYFGPGTRLTVT.